The 17 T cell receptor beta chains below all came from one sample that was sequenced in a study of blood T cell repertoires in COVID-19. Libraries were prepared by immunoSEQ multiplex PCR; TCRdb keeps only in-frame clonotypes and omits some of them. The sample carries a few hundred thousand clones, approximately 88% recorded once. Sequencing input: peripheral blood. The source is a man aged 40-50 years with acute or convalescent COVID-19.

This rearrangement joins TRBV5-1 to TRBJ1-1, with a weak D call TRBD1 (6 bases). Germline CDR1 SGHRS, CDR2 YFSETQ. This CDR3 comprises 15 residues. V lost 0 bases and J 6 bases, leaving 15 bases between the germline ends. CDR3 coding DNA: TGCGCCAGCAGCTTGGAGGGGGAGGGTTTCCCTGAAGCTTTCTTT. Translated, it gives CASSLEGEGFPEAFF. The variable domain in full, with the rest retrieved from reference TRBV5-1 and TRBJ1-1, is KAGVTQTPRYLIKTRGQQVTLSCSPISGHRSVSWYQQTPGQGLQFLFEYFSETQRNKGNFPGRFSGRQFSNSRSEMNVSTLELGDSALYLCASSLEGEGFPEAFFGQGTRLTVV.

This chain connects TRBV19 to TRBJ2-5; a possible D gene is TRBD1 (5 bases). The CDR3 is 14 residues long. With 4 bases removed from V and 1 base from J, the gap between germline ends came to 10 bases. Germline V CDR1 and CDR2: LNHDA, SQIVND (reference sequence). This chain's CDR3 is CASSTNRFQETQYF. DNA of the CDR3: TGTGCCAGTAGTACCAACAGGTTCCAAGAGACCCAGTACTTC.

In this sample, this clone turned up a few times. J is TRBJ2-2 and V is TRBV28, with 10 nucleotides matching TRBD2. This CDR3 has 17 amino acids. Trimming at V came to 6 bases and at J to 4 bases, leaving 11 bases not matched to a gene. The germline CDR1 and CDR2 sequences are MDHEN and SYDVKM. The CDR3 DNA follows: TGTGCCAGCAGCCCTCCGAGCGGGAGGGCACGCACCGGGGAGCTGTTTTTT. Protein sequence: CASSPPSGRARTGELFF.

The chain recombines TRBV5-6 with TRBJ2-1, with D unclear. This CDR3 comprises 14 residues. Trimming removed 2 bases at V and 3 bases at J, with 9 bases between. Germline CDR1 SGHDT, CDR2 YYEEEE. The CDR3 region has the DNA TGTGCCAGCAGCTTTGTTCAGTTCTACAATGAGCAGTTCTTC. Translating gives CASSFVQFYNEQFF.

The chain couples TRBV28 to TRBJ1-1; D remains ambiguous. Deletions cut 5 bases from V and 1 base from J, with 14 bases between. The germline CDR1 and CDR2 sequences are MDHEN and SYDVKM. This CDR3 is built from 15 residues. This CDR3 is CASSPSGGRNTEAFF. As DNA, the CDR3 is TGTGCCAGCAGTCCATCGGGTGGGAGGAACACTGAAGCTTTCTTT.

The V and J genes are TRBV28 and TRBJ2-7, with D possibly TRBD1 on 6 matching bases. The CDR3 runs to 14 residues. The V gene's germline CDR1 is MDHEN and CDR2 SYDVKM. V lost 6 bases and J 4 bases, leaving 16 bases between the germline ends. CDR3 sequence (DNA): TGTGCCAGCAGCTCGGGGACACTTAAATACGAGCAGTACTTC. Translating it yields CASSSGTLKYEQYF.

This rearrangement joins TRBV5-4 to TRBJ1-3; 7 bases map to TRBD1. Germline CDR1 is SGHNT and CDR2 is YYREEE (reference sequence). There are 14 residues in the CDR3. The V gene end was trimmed by 3 bases and the J gene end by 4 bases; junction bases not matched to a gene: 4. CDR3 loop: CASSSQGFGNTIYF. CDR3 coding DNA: TGTGCCAGCAGCTCACAGGGGTTCGGAAACACCATATATTTT.

The V call is TRBV7-9, the J call TRBJ1-1; tentatively, D is TRBD1 (6 bases). Trimming cost V 2 bases and J 5 bases, with 15 bases left between them. Per germline, CDR1 SEHNR and CDR2 FQNEAQ (reference sequence). The CDR3 extends over 15 amino acids. The CDR3 loop reads CASSLSPTGSTEAFF. The CDR3 DNA follows: TGTGCCAGCAGCTTATCGCCTACAGGGAGTACTGAAGCTTTCTTT.

The chain is built from TRBV6-1 and TRBJ2-7; weak D call: TRBD2 (6 bases). Deletions cut 2 bases from V and 4 bases from J, with 15 bases between. This CDR3 comprises 15 residues. The germline V gene encodes CDR1 MNHNS and CDR2 SASEGT. The CDR3 loop is CASSEFWDFRYEQYF. The CDR3 DNA reads TGTGCCAGCAGTGAATTTTGGGACTTTCGATACGAGCAGTACTTC.

The V gene is TRBV2, the J gene TRBJ2-3; D gene unclear. CDR1 SNHLY and CDR2 FYNNEI come from the germline V gene. Trimming removed 2 bases from V and 1 base from J, with 4 bases in between. The CDR3 runs to 13 residues. The CDR3 is CASSEQGTDTQYF. The DNA of the CDR3 is TGTGCCAGCAGTGAACAGGGCACAGATACGCAGTATTTT.

The chain recombines TRBV11-2 with TRBJ2-3, with a possible D match to TRBD2 (5 bases). CDR3 size: 14 residues. Trimming took off 1 base at V and 3 bases at J, with 8 bases between the two ends. CDR1 and CDR2 (germline): SGHAT, FQNNGV. DNA of the CDR3: TGTGCCAGCAGCTTAGCTTCGGGAACAGATACGCAGTATTTT. It yields the protein CASSLASGTDTQYF.

CDR3 residues: CAWSVRGIQPQHF. CDR3 coding DNA: TGTGCCTGGAGTGTAAGGGGGATCCAGCCCCAGCATTTT. The rearrangement joins TRBV30 to TRBJ1-5, with D perhaps matching TRBD1 (6 bases). Trimming took off 0 bases at V and 7 bases at J, with 10 bases between the two ends. Germline CDR1 GTSNPN, CDR2 SVGIG (reference sequence). The CDR3 extends over 13 amino acids.

This clone was seen only a few times. The chain carries TRBV2 and TRBJ1-1, with 9 positions matching TRBD1. The CDR3 is 16 residues long. The ends lost 2 bases at V and 5 bases at J; junction bases unmatched: 9. Looked up from germline, CDR1 is SNHLY and CDR2 is FYNNEI. The CDR3 DNA reads TGTGCCAGCAGTGAATTGAATCTAGGACAGGGGACTGAAGCTTTCTTT. Amino acid sequence: CASSELNLGQGTEAFF.

This rearrangement joins TRBV2 to TRBJ2-2, with D possibly being TRBD1 (6 bases). Germline V gives CDR1 SNHLY, CDR2 FYNNEI. This CDR3 comprises 14 residues. Trimming cost V 6 bases and J 6 bases, with 14 bases left between them. The CDR3 reads CASRVSPGAGELFF. The DNA for the CDR3 is TGTGCCAGCAGGGTCAGCCCAGGGGCCGGGGAGCTGTTTTTT.

The gene calls are TRBV2 and TRBJ1-2; 9 bases map to TRBD1. The V segment lost 6 bases and the J segment 4 bases; nucleotides outside the gene matches: 6. The CDR3 length is 14 residues. CDR1 and CDR2 (germline): SNHLY, FYNNEI. The CDR3, as DNA: TGTGCCAGCAGAAGACAGGGGGAGAGCTATGGCTACACCTTC. Protein sequence: CASRRQGESYGYTF.

The gene calls are TRBV9 and TRBJ2-1; D gene uncertain. Germline V lookup: CDR1 SGDLS, CDR2 YYNGEE. V lost 4 bases and J lost 2, with 4 bases in between. The CDR3 length is 12 residues. The DNA of the CDR3 is TGTGCCAGCAGCCCAGCCTACAATGAGCAGTTCTTC. Its translation: CASSPAYNEQFF.

The chain carries TRBV18 and TRBJ1-1; 8 bases are shared with TRBD1. Looked up from germline, CDR1 is KGHSH and CDR2 is LQKENI. The CDR3 is 12 residues long. J lost 6 bases, V lost 8 bases, and 5 bases had no gene match. The CDR3 region has the DNA TGTGCCAGCACCGGACAGGGAGCTGAAGCTTTCTTT. As protein: CASTGQGAEAFF.